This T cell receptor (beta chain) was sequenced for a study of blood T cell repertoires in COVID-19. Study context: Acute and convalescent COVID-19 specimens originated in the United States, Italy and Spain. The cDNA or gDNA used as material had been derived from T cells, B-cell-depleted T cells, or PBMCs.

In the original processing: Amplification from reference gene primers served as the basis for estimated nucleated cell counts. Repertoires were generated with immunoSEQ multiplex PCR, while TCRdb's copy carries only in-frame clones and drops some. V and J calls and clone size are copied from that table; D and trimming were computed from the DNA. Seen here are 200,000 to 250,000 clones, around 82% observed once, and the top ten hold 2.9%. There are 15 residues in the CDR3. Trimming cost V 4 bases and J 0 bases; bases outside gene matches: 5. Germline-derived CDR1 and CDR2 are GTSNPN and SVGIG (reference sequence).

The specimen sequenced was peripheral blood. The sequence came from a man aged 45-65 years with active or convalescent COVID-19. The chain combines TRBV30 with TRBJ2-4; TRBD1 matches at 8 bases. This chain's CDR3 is CAWNRGELAKNIQYF. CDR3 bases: TGTGCCTGGAACAGGGGGGAACTAGCCAAAAACATTCAGTACTTC.